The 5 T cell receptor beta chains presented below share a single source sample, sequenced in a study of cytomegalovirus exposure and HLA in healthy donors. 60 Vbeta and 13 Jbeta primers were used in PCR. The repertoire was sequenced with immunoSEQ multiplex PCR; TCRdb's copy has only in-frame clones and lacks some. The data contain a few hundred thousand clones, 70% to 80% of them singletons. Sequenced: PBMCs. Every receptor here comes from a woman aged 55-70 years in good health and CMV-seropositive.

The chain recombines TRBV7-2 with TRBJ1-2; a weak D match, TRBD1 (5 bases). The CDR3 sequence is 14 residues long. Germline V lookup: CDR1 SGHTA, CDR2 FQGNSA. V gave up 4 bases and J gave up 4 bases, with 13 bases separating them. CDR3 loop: CASSSTGQGYGYTF. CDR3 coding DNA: TGTGCCAGCAGCTCCACCGGGCAGGGCTATGGCTACACCTTC.

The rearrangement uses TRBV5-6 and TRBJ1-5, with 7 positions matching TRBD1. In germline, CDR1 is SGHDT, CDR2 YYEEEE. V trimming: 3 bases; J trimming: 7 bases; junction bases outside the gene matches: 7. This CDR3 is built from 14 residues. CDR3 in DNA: TGTGCCAGCAGCTCCCGCAGGGGGAGGCAGCCCCAGCATTTT. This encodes CASSSRRGRQPQHF.

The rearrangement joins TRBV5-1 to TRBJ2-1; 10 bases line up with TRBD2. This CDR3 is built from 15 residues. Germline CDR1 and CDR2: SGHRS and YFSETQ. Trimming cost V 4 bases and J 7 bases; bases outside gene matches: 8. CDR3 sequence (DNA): TGCGCCAGCAGCCCACTAGCGGGAAGGGGGAATGAGCAGTTCTTC. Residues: CASSPLAGRGNEQFF.

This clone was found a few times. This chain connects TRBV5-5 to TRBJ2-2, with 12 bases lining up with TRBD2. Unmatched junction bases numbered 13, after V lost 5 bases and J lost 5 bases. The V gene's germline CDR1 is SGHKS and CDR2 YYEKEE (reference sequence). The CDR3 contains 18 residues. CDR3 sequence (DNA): TGTGCCAGCAGTCGTCGCCAGCTAGCGGGGGGGGGAACCGGGGAGCTGTTTTTT. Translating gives CASSRRQLAGGGTGELFF.

CDR3 DNA sequence: TGCGCCAGCAGCCAAGATAGAACCGGGACAGCCAATCCGAGAGGAGCCAAAAACATTCAGTACTTC. It is translated as CASSQDRTGTANPRGAKNIQYF. V and J are TRBV4-3 and TRBJ2-4; 7 positions match TRBD1. The CDR3 is 22 residues long. The J segment lost 0 bases and the V segment lost 0 bases, leaving 20 bases of the junction unmatched. Germline V gene lookup returns CDR1 LGHNA and CDR2 YSLEER.